Shown below are 14 T cell receptor beta chains from a single sample sequenced in a study of blood T cell repertoires in COVID-19. Sequencing used immunoSEQ multiplex PCR; TCRdb keeps in-frame clones, though not all of them. The sample includes 290,000 or so clones, roughly 86% of them seen just once. Material: PBMCs or T cells enriched from blood (not recorded which). Receptors originate from a woman aged 18-29 years who had recovered from COVID-19.

The V and J genes are TRBV30 and TRBJ1-1, with D maybe TRBD1 (5 bases). In germline, CDR1 is GTSNPN, CDR2 SVGIG (reference sequence). With 1 base removed from V and 4 bases from J, the gap between germline ends came to 13 bases. This CDR3 has 14 residues. The DNA of the CDR3 is TGTGCCTGGAGTGAGGGGATCTGGGGCACTGAAGCTTTCTTT. Translation: CAWSEGIWGTEAFF.

The chain has TRBV27 and TRBJ2-2; TRBD2 aligns across 16 bases. The CDR3 has 19 residues. Germline values: CDR1 MNHEY, CDR2 SMNVEV (reference sequence). J was trimmed by 7 bases and V by 5 bases; bases with no gene match: 13. In DNA, the CDR3 is TGTGCCAGCAGTAAGGGACTAGCGGGAGGGGACTTGGAGATCGGGGAGCTGTTTTTT. The encoded protein is CASSKGLAGGDLEIGELFF.

The chain carries TRBV27 and TRBJ2-7; 7 bases are a match to TRBD1. Trimming took 5 bases from V and 3 from J; bases not matched to a gene: 13. The CDR3 is made up of 16 amino acids. CDR1 MNHEY and CDR2 SMNVEV come from the germline V gene (reference sequence). The CDR3 nucleotides read TGTGCCAGCAGTCTCCCCCGGACAGGTGAGAGCTACGAGCAGTACTTC. It yields the protein CASSLPRTGESYEQYF.

The CDR3 loop is CASSLTGGKYNEQFF. As DNA, the CDR3 is TGTGCCAGCAGCCTAACAGGGGGGAAATACAATGAGCAGTTCTTC. V and J are TRBV14 and TRBJ2-1; 8 nucleotides match TRBD1. V was pared by 4 bases and J by 4 bases, with 6 bases of the junction left unmatched. Per the germline V gene, CDR1 is SGHDN and CDR2 is FVKESK. The CDR3 has 15 amino acids.

This rearrangement joins TRBV20-1 to TRBJ2-1, with no clear D. This CDR3 contains 11 residues. Looked up from germline, CDR1 is DFQATT and CDR2 is SNEGSKA (reference sequence). The V and J ends lost 2 bases and 6 bases respectively, with 5 bases between them. The CDR3 protein is CSARILNEQFF. The DNA for the CDR3 is TGCAGTGCTAGAATCCTCAATGAGCAGTTCTTC.

V usage is TRBV7-9 and J usage is TRBJ1-2; TRBD1 matches 9 bases. J was trimmed by 5 bases and V by 5 bases; bases with no gene match: 15. This CDR3 has 17 amino acids. The germline V gene has CDR1 SEHNR and CDR2 FQNEAQ (reference sequence). The CDR3: CASSPARDRAGFYGYTF. CDR3 bases: TGTGCCAGCAGCCCAGCAAGGGACAGGGCAGGATTTTATGGCTACACCTTC.

The rearrangement links TRBV7-9 to TRBJ1-2; 7 bases fit TRBD1. Germline trimming cut 5 bases from V and 6 bases from J; bases unmatched to any gene: 3. This CDR3 contains 12 residues. The germline V gene encodes CDR1 SEHNR and CDR2 FQNEAQ (reference sequence). The CDR3 sequence is CASSIGTDGYTF. The CDR3 bases are TGTGCCAGCAGCATTGGGACAGATGGCTACACCTTC.

The CDR3 loop is CAWSVVVGEKLFF. The CDR3 region has the DNA TGTGCCTGGAGTGTAGTAGTTGGTGAAAAACTGTTTTTT. This chain connects TRBV30 to TRBJ1-4, with D unresolved. The ends were cut back, 0 bases at V and 7 bases at J, with 9 bases in the middle. The CDR3 covers 13 residues. Germline assignment: CDR1 GTSNPN and CDR2 SVGIG (reference sequence).

The chain has TRBV15 and TRBJ1-1; D may be TRBD1 (6 bases). The CDR3 sequence is 15 residues long. V gave up 9 bases and J gave up 2 bases, with 19 bases separating them. The germline CDR1 and CDR2 sequences are LNHNV and YYDKDF (reference sequence). The CDR3 loop is CATPSVRGHNTEAFF. CDR3 bases: TGTGCCACGCCTTCCGTTAGGGGACATAACACTGAAGCTTTCTTT.

The sample holds many counts of this clone. The chain combines TRBV5-1 with TRBJ2-7; a possible D gene is TRBD2 (6 bases). The CDR3 has 15 residues. Trimming took 5 bases from V and 0 from J, leaving 15 bases between them. Germline CDR1 and CDR2: SGHRS and YFSETQ. CDR3 region: CASSSGGGNSYEQYF. The CDR3 bases are TGCGCCAGCAGTTCCGGTGGAGGGAACTCCTACGAGCAGTACTTC.

The count of this clone is one. The J gene is TRBJ2-1, the V gene TRBV27; D possibly corresponds to TRBD2 (5 bases). This CDR3 contains 16 residues. V was cut by 3 bases and J by 2 bases, with 14 bases left in between. Germline CDR1 and CDR2: MNHEY and SMNVEV (reference sequence). Here the CDR3 reads CASSLGERVPYNEQFF. CDR3 DNA sequence: TGTGCCAGCAGTTTGGGTGAGAGGGTCCCCTACAATGAGCAGTTCTTC.

The chain carries TRBV18 and TRBJ1-1; weak D call: TRBD1 (5 bases). V was pared by 6 bases and J by 7 bases, with 15 bases between. The CDR3 totals 13 residues. In germline, CDR1 is KGHSH, CDR2 LQKENI. The chain's CDR3 is CASSTGASVEAFF. As DNA, the CDR3 is TGTGCCAGCTCGACTGGGGCTAGTGTTGAAGCTTTCTTT.

This clone was seen more than once but under ten times. The chain carries TRBV27 and TRBJ1-1, with TRBD1 as a possible D gene (6 bases). Deletions cut 0 bases from V and 5 bases from J, with 16 bases between. Germline CDR1 is MNHEY and CDR2 is SMNVEV (reference sequence). This CDR3 spans 16 amino acids. In nucleotides, the CDR3 is TGTGCCAGCAGTTTATCGATAGCGGGGGCGGGAACTGAAGCTTTCTTT. Residues: CASSLSIAGAGTEAFF.

This clone appeared a single time. The chain recombines TRBV4-1 with TRBJ1-1, with TRBD1 matching over 7 bases. The CDR3 loop spans 13 amino acids. The ends lost 6 bases at V and 4 bases at J; junction bases unmatched: 5. The germline CDR1 and CDR2 sequences are MGHRA and YSYEKL. The CDR3 DNA is TGCGCCAGCAGAGTTCCAGGGGGCACTGAAGCTTTCTTT. Its protein is CASRVPGGTEAFF.